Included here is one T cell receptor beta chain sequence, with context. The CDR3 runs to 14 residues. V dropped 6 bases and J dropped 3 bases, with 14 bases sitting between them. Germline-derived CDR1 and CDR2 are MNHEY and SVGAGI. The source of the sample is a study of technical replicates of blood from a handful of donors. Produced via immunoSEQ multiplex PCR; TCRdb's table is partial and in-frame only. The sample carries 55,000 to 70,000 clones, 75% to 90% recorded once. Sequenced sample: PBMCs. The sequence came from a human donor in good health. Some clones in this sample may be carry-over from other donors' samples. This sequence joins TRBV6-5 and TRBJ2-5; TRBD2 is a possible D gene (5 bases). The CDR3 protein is CASRSRELEETQYF. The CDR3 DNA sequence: TGTGCCAGCAGAAGCCGGGAACTTGAAGAGACCCAGTACTTC.